This T cell receptor (beta chain) was captured by sequencing in a study of blood T cells in healthy people across ages. With a J-beta primer mix and a sample-barcoded 5' primer, a second PCR ran about 6 to 11 cycles. One entry per CDR3 protein results from TCRdb running MiXCR on the 5' RACE reads. The repertoire holds about 830,000 distinct CDR3 sequences, with 62% as singletons. At least 5.5 micrograms of total RNA were extracted per sample. Comments on this clonotype: The antigen remains undetermined. Sequence at one end of the junction differs from germline and may be a read error.

Germline V gives CDR1 KGHDR, CDR2 SFDVKD. CDR3 length equals 15 residues. Notes on the study in general: As naive T cell percentage varied, TCR beta diversity correlated strongly with it.

Sequencing was performed on blood. This receptor was identified in a man aged 25-45 years in good health. The chain couples TRBV24-1 to TRBJ1-2; weak D call: TRBD1 (5 bases). The CDR3 nucleotides read TGTGCCACTAGTGAGCCCCAGGGACCCAACTATGGCTACACCTTC. It specifies CATSEPQGPNYGYTF.